The 19 T cell receptor beta chains reported below all come from one sample, sequenced in a study of T cell clonality in common variable immunodeficiency. This table comes from immunoSEQ multiplex PCR, and its TCRdb copy is limited to in-frame clones, with some not included. The profile covers tens of thousands of clones, none occurring a single time. The sequencing input was peripheral blood mononuclear cells. The receptors originated from a person between 18 and 70 years old in good health.

This clone was detected many times. The read terminates 3 residues before the CDR3 end, so the remaining end is supplied by the germline J gene. This chain connects TRBV6-4 to TRBJ1-1; D gene unclear. Trimming took 1 base from V and 5 from J, leaving 8 bases between them. From germline, CDR1 is MRHNA and CDR2 SNTAGT. The CDR3 is made up of 13 amino acids. The CDR3 DNA, read in part, is TGTGCCAGCAGTGACTTCGCAGGAACTGAA. Its translation is CASSDFAGTE. The whole CDR3 protein reads CASSDFAGTEAFF.

The table lists this clone with many counts. The read ends 3 residues early relative to the CDR3; the germline J gene fills the gap. J is TRBJ2-1 and V is TRBV2; TRBD2 aligns across 9 bases. CDR1 is SNHLY and CDR2 is FYNNEI in the germline V gene. The CDR3 sequence is 17 residues long. V lost 3 bases to trimming and J lost 6 bases; unmatched junction nucleotides: 12. This CDR3 reads CASSDLGRGGHSNEQFF. The sequenced part of the CDR3 DNA is TGTGCCAGCAGTGATTTAGGGCGGGGGGGGCATAGCAATGAG.

At least ten counts were recorded for this clone. The read ends 3 residues shy of where the CDR3 ends; the end is completed using the germline J gene. The chain recombines TRBV7-3 with TRBJ2-7, with 10 bases identical to TRBD2. This CDR3 spans 13 amino acids. V lost 3 bases, J lost 6 bases, and 2 bases stayed unmatched. Germline values: CDR1 SGHTA, CDR2 FQGTGA. This CDR3 reads CASSLEREGEQYF. CDR3 DNA, as far as it was read: TGTGCCAGCAGCTTGGAGCGGGAGGGCGAG.

This clone was seen at least ten times. Sequencing ends 3 residues short of the CDR3 end; the germline J gene provides the rest. The chain has TRBV2 and TRBJ2-1; D is undetermined. CDR1 SNHLY and CDR2 FYNNEI come from the germline V gene. V dropped 2 bases and J dropped 1 base, with 3 bases sitting between them. The CDR3 has 13 amino acids. The CDR3 bases that were read are TGTGCCAGCAGTGAAAGGTCCTACAATGAG. It codes for CASSERSYNE. The entire CDR3 reads CASSERSYNEQFF.

This clone has just a few counts. Coverage ceases 3 residues before the CDR3 finishes, and the germline J gene fills in the end. The rearrangement joins TRBV6-4 to TRBJ2-1; tentative D call: TRBD2 (6 bases). Germline V gives CDR1 MRHNA, CDR2 SNTAGT. The CDR3 has 16 amino acids. Trimming pared 7 bases from V and 2 bases from J, leaving 18 bases between. The chain's CDR3 is CASNQKAGFTYNEQFF. The covered CDR3 bases are TGTGCCAGCAACCAGAAAGCGGGCTTCACCTACAATGAG.

Many counts were recorded for this clone. The read falls 3 residues short of the CDR3 end, and the missing part is taken from the germline J gene. V gene TRBV5-5 combines with J gene TRBJ2-7; the match to TRBD1 covers 7 bases. Germline CDR1 is SGHKS and CDR2 is YYEKEE (reference sequence). CDR3 length: 15 residues. V lost 0 bases and J lost 0; bases outside the gene matches: 3. CDR3 bases read: TGTGCCAGCAGCTTGGACAGGGGACCCTCCTACGAG. It encodes CASSLDRGPSYE. The whole CDR3 reads CASSLDRGPSYEQYF.

This clone was observed a few times. The read halts 3 residues ahead of the CDR3 end, with the missing end drawn from the germline J gene. The chain recombines TRBV5-1 with TRBJ2-1; D possibly corresponds to TRBD1 (6 bases). Germline V lookup: CDR1 SGHRS, CDR2 YFSETQ. The CDR3 sequence is 15 residues long. V lost 1 base to trimming and J lost 0 bases, with 8 bases between them. CDR3 protein: CASSLQGSSYNEQFF. Incomplete CDR3 DNA: TGCGCCAGCAGCTTGCAGGGGAGCTCCTACAATGAG.

This clone showed up many times. CDR3 sequence reads: CASSTLGAPNTEAFF. CDR3 DNA, as far as it was read: TGCGCCAGCAGCACCCTGGGGGCCCCGAACACTGAA. The J gene is TRBJ1-1, the V gene TRBV5-1, with D perhaps matching TRBD1 (6 bases). The CDR3 end lies 3 residues beyond the end of the read and is filled in from the germline J gene. Trimming stripped 4 bases from V and 1 base from J, with 14 bases between. Germline V gives CDR1 SGHRS, CDR2 YFSETQ. CDR3 size: 15 residues.

This clone was observed many times. The CDR3 end lies 3 residues beyond the end of the read and is filled in from the germline J gene. This chain connects TRBV5-1 to TRBJ2-5, with 7 bases lining up with TRBD2. From germline, CDR1 is SGHRS and CDR2 YFSETQ. The CDR3 length is 13 residues. Trimming removed 6 bases from V and 5 bases from J; junction bases left unmatched: 7. The CDR3: CASNRGVSETQYF. The sequenced part of the CDR3 DNA is TGCGCCAGCAATCGGGGGGTATCGGAGACC.

With regard to this clone: The CDR3 goes on 3 residues after the read ends, and that part is filled in from the germline J gene. The chain recombines TRBV19 with TRBJ1-1; no clear D. The length of the CDR3 is 12 residues. Germline-derived CDR1 and CDR2 are LNHDA and SQIVND (reference sequence). V gave up 7 bases and J gave up 3 bases, with 9 bases separating them. CDR3 DNA (partial): TGTGCCAGTATAGCCGGTTACACTGAA. It yields the protein CASIAGYTE. The entire CDR3 protein is CASIAGYTEAFF.

This clone was recorded at least ten times. The observed sequence ends 3 residues before the CDR3 terminus, with the missing tail filled in from the germline J gene. The V and J genes are TRBV5-1 and TRBJ2-3; weak D call: TRBD2 (6 bases). The germline CDR1 and CDR2 sequences are SGHRS and YFSETQ. The V end was cut by 2 bases, the J end by 3 bases, with 10 bases between. This CDR3 comprises 14 residues. The CDR3 bases that were read are TGCGCCAGCAGCTTAACTAGCTATACAGATACG. This sequence encodes CASSLTSYTDT. The full CDR3 protein reads CASSLTSYTDTQYF. Based on the CDR3 plus reference TRBV5-1 and TRBJ2-3, the full variable domain is KAGVTQTPRYLIKTRGQQVTLSCSPISGHRSVSWYQQTPGQGLQFLFEYFSETQRNKGNFPGRFSGRQFSNSRSEMNVSTLELGDSALYLCASSLTSYTDTQYFGPGTRLTVL.

This clone was observed at least ten times. Read data end 3 residues before the CDR3 end; the end is taken from the germline J gene. This chain links TRBV7-9 with TRBJ1-1; 9 bases are shared with TRBD1. The CDR3 runs to 14 residues. J was trimmed by 4 bases and V by 5 bases; bases with no gene match: 5. Germline CDR1 is SEHNR and CDR2 is FQNEAQ (reference sequence). CDR3 residues: CASSTDRGTTEAFF. CDR3 DNA, as far as it was read: TGTGCCAGCAGCACCGACAGGGGGACCACTGAA.

As concerns this clone: Read sequence stops 3 residues before the CDR3 end, and the germline J gene provides the missing end. The chain joins TRBV5-6 to TRBJ2-7; TRBD2 is a possible D gene (6 bases). Germline assignment: CDR1 SGHDT and CDR2 YYEEEE. The CDR3 contains 14 residues. Trimming left V 4 bases short and J 2 bases short, with 13 bases between. The CDR3 sequence: CASSPGTQTYEQYF. The sequenced CDR3 bases are TGTGCCAGCAGCCCCGGGACTCAAACCTACGAG.

In its sample, this clone was seen many times. The read ends 3 residues before the CDR3 terminus; that terminus is restored from the germline J gene. V and J are TRBV7-2 and TRBJ1-6; 8 bases are shared with TRBD1. The CDR3 is made up of 15 amino acids. V was pared by 5 bases and J by 8 bases, with 8 bases of the junction left unmatched. Germline CDR1 is SGHTA and CDR2 is FQGNSA. This CDR3 is CASSEKGQAYSPLHF. The covered CDR3 bases are TGTGCCAGCAGCGAAAAGGGACAGGCTTATTCACCC.

This clone has ten or more counts. Sequencing ends 3 residues short of the CDR3 end; the germline J gene provides the rest. The rearrangement joins TRBV7-9 to TRBJ1-4, with 7 bases matching TRBD1. The germline V gene has CDR1 SEHNR and CDR2 FQNEAQ (reference sequence). This CDR3 has 15 amino acids. J gave up 4 bases and V 4 bases, and 6 bases lay outside the gene matches. The sequenced part of the CDR3 DNA is TGTGCCAGCAGCTCCCGGGACAGCTTTAATGAAAAA. Protein: CASSSRDSFNEK. The CDR3 in full is CASSSRDSFNEKLFF.

Remarks on this clone: Coverage ceases 3 residues before the CDR3 finishes, and the germline J gene fills in the end. V usage is TRBV20-1 and J usage is TRBJ2-1; 10 bases are shared with TRBD2. Trimming removed 0 bases from V and 9 bases from J; junction bases left unmatched: 8. Germline V gene sequence: CDR1 DFQATT, CDR2 SNEGSKA (reference sequence). The CDR3 is 15 residues long. The CDR3 is CSARDPLAGVSEQFF. CDR3 DNA, as far as it was read: TGCAGTGCTAGAGATCCCCTAGCGGGAGTCAGTGAG.

This clone was recorded many times. The read ends 3 residues before the CDR3 terminus; that terminus is restored from the germline J gene. The chain employs TRBV7-6 and TRBJ2-1; 10 bases fit TRBD1. V lost 5 bases and J lost 8; bases outside the gene matches: 3. The V gene's germline CDR1 is SGHVS and CDR2 FNYEAQ. The CDR3 is 13 residues long. The CDR3 is CASSPDRGDEQFF. Partial CDR3 DNA: TGTGCCAGCAGCCCGGACAGGGGGGATGAG. Full variable domain (missing parts from reference TRBV7-6 and TRBJ2-1): GAGVSQSPRYKVTKRGQDVALRCDPISGHVSLYWYRQALGQGPEFLTYFNYEAQQDKSGLPNDRFSAERPEGSISTLTIQRTEQRDSAMYRCASSPDRGDEQFFGPGTRLTVL.

This clone was counted many times. The read terminates 3 residues ahead of where the CDR3 ends, so the germline J gene completes it. This chain connects TRBV7-3 to TRBJ1-1; 7 nucleotides agree with TRBD1. V lost 5 bases, J lost 4 bases, and 4 bases stayed unmatched. There are 13 residues in the CDR3. Germline V gene data show CDR1 as SGHTA and CDR2 as FQGTGA. The part of the CDR3 DNA that was read is TGTGCCAGCAGCCTGACAGGGCTCACTGAA. Translated: CASSLTGLTE. In full, the CDR3 reads CASSLTGLTEAFF.

A note on this clone: The CDR3 is cut off 3 residues early in the read; its end comes from the germline J gene. The gene calls are TRBV30 and TRBJ1-2; no clear D gene. CDR3 length: 14 amino acids. Germline V CDR1 and CDR2: GTSNPN, SVGIG (reference sequence). CDR3 DNA (partial): TGTGCCTGGAGTAAGAATAGCGGGAGGGCCGAC. Protein product: CAWSKNSGRAD. The whole CDR3 sequence reads CAWSKNSGRADYTF.